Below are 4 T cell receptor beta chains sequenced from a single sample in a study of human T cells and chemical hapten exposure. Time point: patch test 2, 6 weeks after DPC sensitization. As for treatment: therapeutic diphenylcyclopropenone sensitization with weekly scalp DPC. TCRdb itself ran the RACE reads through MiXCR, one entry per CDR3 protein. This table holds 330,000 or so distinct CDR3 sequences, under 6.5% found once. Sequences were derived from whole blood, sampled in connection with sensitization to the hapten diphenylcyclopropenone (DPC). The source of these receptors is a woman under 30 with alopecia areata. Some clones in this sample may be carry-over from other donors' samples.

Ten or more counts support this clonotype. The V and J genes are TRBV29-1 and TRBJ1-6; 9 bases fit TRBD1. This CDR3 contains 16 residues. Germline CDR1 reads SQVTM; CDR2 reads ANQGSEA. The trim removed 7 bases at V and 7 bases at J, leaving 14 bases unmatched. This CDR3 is CSAGKIRTGANSPLHF. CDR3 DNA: TGCAGCGCCGGAAAGATAAGGACAGGGGCGAATTCACCCCTCCACTTT.

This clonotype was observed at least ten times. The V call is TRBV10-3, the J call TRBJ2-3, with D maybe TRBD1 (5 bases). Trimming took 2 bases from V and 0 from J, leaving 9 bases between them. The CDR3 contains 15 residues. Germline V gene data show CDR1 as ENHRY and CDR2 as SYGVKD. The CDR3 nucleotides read TGTGCCATCAGTGAGCAGGGTACTAGCACAGATACGCAGTATTTT. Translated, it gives CAISEQGTSTDTQYF.

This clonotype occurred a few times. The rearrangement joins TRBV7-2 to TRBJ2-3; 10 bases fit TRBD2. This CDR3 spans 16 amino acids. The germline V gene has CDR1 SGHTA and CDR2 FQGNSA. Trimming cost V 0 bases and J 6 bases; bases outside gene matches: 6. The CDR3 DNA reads TGTGCCAGCAGCTTAGCGCCTAGCGGGGGATACGATACGCAGTATTTT. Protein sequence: CASSLAPSGGYDTQYF.

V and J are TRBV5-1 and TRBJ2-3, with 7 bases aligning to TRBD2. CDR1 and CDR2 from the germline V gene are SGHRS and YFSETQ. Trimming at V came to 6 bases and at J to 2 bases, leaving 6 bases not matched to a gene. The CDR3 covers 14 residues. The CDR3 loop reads CASNGRGVTDTQYF. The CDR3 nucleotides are TGCGCCAGCAACGGACGGGGGGTCACAGATACGCAGTATTTT.